Detailed here is one T cell receptor (beta chain). The antigen remains unidentified. Investigators merged groups given second doses at roughly 4 or roughly 12 weeks. The J segment lost 5 bases and the V segment lost 4 bases, leaving 10 bases of the junction unmatched. The length of the CDR3 is 15 residues. Germline V CDR1 and CDR2: MNHEY, SMNVEV (reference sequence). This sample is part of a study of T cell responses to AZD1222 COVID-19 vaccine. Study-wide findings and caveats: AZD1222 recipients seropositive at baseline numbered only six or seven. CD4 TCRs covered the whole spike, strongest at regions 160-218 and 743-854.

The assay was immunoSEQ multiplex PCR, and TCRdb's table has in-frame clones only and misses some. The sample shows around 84,000 clones, 70% to 90% of them seen only once. This chain links TRBV27 with TRBJ1-2, with 7 bases identical to TRBD1. The clonotype originates from an adult who received the AZD1222 COVID-19 vaccine. The sample here was peripheral blood, taken 28 days after the second AZD1222 dose. For the CDR3, the DNA is TGTGCCAGCAGTTCACGGATAGGGGGCGGGTATGGCTACACCTTC. Amino acids: CASSSRIGGGYGYTF.